This TCR beta chain was obtained from a study of T-cell memory formation after mild COVID-19. TCRdb ran MiXCR on the 5' RACE reads and lists one entry per CDR3 protein. The sample consists of a few hundred thousand distinct CDR3 sequences, approximately 16% of them appearing once. V was cut by 3 bases and J by 3 bases, with 13 bases left in between. The CDR3 sequence is 15 residues long. CDR1 and CDR2 (germline): SGHRS, YFSETQ. The chain has TRBV5-1 and TRBJ2-1; TRBD2 might be the D (5 bases). The material sequenced was PBMCs or a T cell subset sorted from them (not recorded which). This TCR was sampled from a man aged 18 to 35 who had mild COVID-19 (a few samples of this study predate the infection). Cell type and time point are not known. CDR3 residues: CASSYGDPNYNEQFF. As DNA, the CDR3 is TGCGCCAGCAGCTACGGGGATCCTAACTACAATGAGCAGTTCTTC.